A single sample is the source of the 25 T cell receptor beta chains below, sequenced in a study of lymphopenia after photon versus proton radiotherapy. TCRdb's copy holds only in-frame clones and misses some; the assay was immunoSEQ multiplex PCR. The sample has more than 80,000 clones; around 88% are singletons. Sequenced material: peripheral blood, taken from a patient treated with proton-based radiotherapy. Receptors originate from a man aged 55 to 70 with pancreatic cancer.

The CDR3 bases are TGTGCCACCAGCAGAGTACAAACGGTCCAAGAGACCCAGTACTTC. This encodes CATSRVQTVQETQYF. The V call is TRBV15, the J call TRBJ2-5; no definite D call. In germline, CDR1 is LNHNV, CDR2 YYDKDF (reference sequence). V lost 1 base and J lost 1, with 10 bases in between. There are 15 residues in the CDR3.

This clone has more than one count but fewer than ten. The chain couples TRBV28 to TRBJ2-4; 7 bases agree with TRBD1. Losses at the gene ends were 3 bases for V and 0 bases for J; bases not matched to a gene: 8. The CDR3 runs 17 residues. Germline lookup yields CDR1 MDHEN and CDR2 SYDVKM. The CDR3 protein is CASSFRGQLVAKNIQYF. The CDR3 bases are TGTGCCAGCAGTTTTCGGGGACAGCTAGTAGCCAAAAACATTCAGTACTTC.

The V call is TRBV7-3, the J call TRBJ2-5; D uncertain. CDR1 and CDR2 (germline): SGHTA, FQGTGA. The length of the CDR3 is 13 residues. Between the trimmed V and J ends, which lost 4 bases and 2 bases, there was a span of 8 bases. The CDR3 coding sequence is TGTGCCAGCAGCTCCCAGCCGCAAGAGACCCAGTACTTC. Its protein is CASSSQPQETQYF.

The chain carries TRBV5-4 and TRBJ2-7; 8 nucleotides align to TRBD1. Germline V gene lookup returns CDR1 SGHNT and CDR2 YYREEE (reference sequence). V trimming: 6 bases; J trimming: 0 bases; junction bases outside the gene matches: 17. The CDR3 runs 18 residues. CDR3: CASTKGQGPPSSSYEQYF. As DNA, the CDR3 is TGTGCCAGCACCAAAGGACAGGGACCCCCCTCGAGCTCCTACGAGCAGTACTTC.

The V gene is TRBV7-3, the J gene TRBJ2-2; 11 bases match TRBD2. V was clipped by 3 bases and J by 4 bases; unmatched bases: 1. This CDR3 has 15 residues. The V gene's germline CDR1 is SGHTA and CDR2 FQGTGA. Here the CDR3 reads CASSLTSGTTGELFF. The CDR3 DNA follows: TGTGCCAGCAGCTTGACTAGCGGGACCACCGGGGAGCTGTTTTTT.

CDR3 amino acids: CASSSRGFTVSNQPQHF. The CDR3 region has the DNA TGTGCCAGCAGTTCCAGGGGGTTTACAGTTAGCAATCAGCCCCAGCATTTT. The chain has TRBV27 and TRBJ1-5, with TRBD1 identical over 7 bases. The CDR3 has 17 residues. Germline lookup yields CDR1 MNHEY and CDR2 SMNVEV (reference sequence). Germline trimming cut 4 bases from V and 0 bases from J; bases unmatched to any gene: 9.

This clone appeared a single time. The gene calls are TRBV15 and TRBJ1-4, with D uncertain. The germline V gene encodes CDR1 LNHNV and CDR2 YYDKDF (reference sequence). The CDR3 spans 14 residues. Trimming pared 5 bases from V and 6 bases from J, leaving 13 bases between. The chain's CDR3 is CATSGGRPDEKLFF. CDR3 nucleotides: TGTGCCACCAGCGGAGGCAGGCCGGATGAAAAACTGTTTTTT.

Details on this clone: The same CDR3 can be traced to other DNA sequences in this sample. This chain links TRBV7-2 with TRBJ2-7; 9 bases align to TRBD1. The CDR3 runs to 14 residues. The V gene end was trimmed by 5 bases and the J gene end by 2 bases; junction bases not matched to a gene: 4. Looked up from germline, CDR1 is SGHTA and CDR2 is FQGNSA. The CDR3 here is CASSKGQGPYEQYF. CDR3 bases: TGTGCCAGCAGCAAGGGACAGGGTCCCTACGAGCAGTACTTC. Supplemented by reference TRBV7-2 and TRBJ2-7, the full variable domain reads GAGVSQSPSNKVTEKGKDVELRCDPISGHTALYWYRQSLGQGLEFLIYFQGNSAPDKSGLPSDRFSAERTGGSVSTLTIQRTQQEDSAVYLCASSKGQGPYEQYFGPGTRLTVT.

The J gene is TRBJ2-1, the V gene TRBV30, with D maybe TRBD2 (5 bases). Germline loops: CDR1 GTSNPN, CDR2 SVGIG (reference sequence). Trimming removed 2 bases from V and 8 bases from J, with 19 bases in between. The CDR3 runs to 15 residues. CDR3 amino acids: CAWSLKELLGDEQFF. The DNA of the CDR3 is TGTGCCTGGAGTTTAAAGGAGCTCCTCGGGGATGAGCAGTTCTTC.

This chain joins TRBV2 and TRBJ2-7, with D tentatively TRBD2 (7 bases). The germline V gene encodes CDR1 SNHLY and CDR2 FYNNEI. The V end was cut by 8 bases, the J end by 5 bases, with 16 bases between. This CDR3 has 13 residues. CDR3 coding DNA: TGTGCCAGCGGGGGGGGCGGGATCGACGAGCAGTACTTC. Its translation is CASGGGGIDEQYF. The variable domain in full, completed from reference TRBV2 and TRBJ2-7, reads EPEVTQTPSHQVTQMGQEVILRCVPISNHLYFYWYRQILGQKVEFLVSFYNNEISEKSEIFDDQFSVERPDGSNFTLKIRSTKLEDSAMYFCASGGGGIDEQYFGPGTRLTVT.

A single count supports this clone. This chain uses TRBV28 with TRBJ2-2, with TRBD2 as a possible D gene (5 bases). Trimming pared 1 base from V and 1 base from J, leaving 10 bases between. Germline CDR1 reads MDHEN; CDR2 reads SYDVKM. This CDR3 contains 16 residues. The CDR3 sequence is CASSLLAAGNTGELFF. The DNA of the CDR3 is TGTGCCAGCAGTTTATTAGCCGCGGGGAACACCGGGGAGCTGTTTTTT.

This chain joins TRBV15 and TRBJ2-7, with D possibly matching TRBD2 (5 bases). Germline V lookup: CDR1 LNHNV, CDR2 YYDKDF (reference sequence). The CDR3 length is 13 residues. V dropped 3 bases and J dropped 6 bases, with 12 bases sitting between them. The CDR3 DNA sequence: TGTGCCACCAGCAGTATCCCAGCGGCCGAGCAGTACTTC. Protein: CATSSIPAAEQYF.

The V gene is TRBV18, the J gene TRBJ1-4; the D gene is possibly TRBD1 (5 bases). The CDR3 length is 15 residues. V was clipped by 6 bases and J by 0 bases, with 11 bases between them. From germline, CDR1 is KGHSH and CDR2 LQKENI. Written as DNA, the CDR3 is TGTGCCAGCTCTCCCGACAGAGCAACTAATGAAAAACTGTTTTTT. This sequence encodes CASSPDRATNEKLFF.

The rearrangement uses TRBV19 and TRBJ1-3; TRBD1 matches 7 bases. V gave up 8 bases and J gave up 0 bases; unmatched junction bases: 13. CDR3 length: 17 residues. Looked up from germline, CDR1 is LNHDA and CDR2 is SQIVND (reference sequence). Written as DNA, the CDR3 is TGTGCCAGTTCCCCGAGACAGGGCCGGCTCTCTGGAAACACCATATATTTT. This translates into CASSPRQGRLSGNTIYF.

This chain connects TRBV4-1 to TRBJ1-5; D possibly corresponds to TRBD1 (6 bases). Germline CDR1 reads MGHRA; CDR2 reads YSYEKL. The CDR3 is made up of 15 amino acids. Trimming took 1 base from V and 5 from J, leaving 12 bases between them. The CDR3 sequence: CASSQVTGGDQPQHF. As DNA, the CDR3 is TGCGCCAGCAGCCAAGTTACGGGGGGCGATCAGCCCCAGCATTTT.

The CDR3 nucleotides read TGTGCCAGCAGTTCGAGAGTGAGAGGCACCGGGGAGCTGTTTTTT. This codes for CASSSRVRGTGELFF. This sequence joins TRBV6-5 and TRBJ2-2; D gene uncertain. V shed 4 bases and J shed 4 bases, with 13 bases lying between them. CDR1 and CDR2 (germline): MNHEY, SVGAGI. The CDR3 loop spans 15 amino acids.

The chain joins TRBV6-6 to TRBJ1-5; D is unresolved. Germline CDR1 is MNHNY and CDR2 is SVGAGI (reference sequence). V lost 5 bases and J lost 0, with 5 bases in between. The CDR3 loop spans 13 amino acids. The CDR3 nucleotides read TGTGCCAGCAGTCTCAATAGCAATCAGCCCCAGCATTTT. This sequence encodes CASSLNSNQPQHF.

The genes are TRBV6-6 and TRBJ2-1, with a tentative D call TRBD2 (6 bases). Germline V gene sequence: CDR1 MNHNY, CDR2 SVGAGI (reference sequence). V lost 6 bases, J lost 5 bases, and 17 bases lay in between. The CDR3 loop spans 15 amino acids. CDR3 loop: CASSLTSEGHNEQFF. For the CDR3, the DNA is TGTGCCAGCAGCTTGACTAGTGAGGGACACAATGAGCAGTTCTTC.

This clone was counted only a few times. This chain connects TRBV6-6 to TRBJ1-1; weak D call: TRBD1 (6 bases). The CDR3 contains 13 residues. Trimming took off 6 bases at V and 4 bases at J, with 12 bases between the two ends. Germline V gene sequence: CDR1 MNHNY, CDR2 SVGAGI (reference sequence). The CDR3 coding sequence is TGTGCCAGCAGCCTCACAGGGCCCACTGAAGCTTTCTTT. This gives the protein CASSLTGPTEAFF.

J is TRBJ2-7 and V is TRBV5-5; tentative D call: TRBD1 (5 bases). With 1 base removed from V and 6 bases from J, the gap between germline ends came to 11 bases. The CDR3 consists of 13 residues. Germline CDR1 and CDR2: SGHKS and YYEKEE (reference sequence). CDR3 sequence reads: CASSLLFTGEQYF. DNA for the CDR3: TGTGCCAGCAGCTTGTTGTTTACAGGCGAGCAGTACTTC.

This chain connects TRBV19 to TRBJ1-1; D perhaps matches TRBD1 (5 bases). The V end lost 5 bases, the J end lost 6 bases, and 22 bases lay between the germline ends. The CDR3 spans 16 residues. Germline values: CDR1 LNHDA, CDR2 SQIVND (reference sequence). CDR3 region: CASSLEFGGGAAEAFF. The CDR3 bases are TGTGCCAGTAGTCTCGAATTTGGAGGCGGGGCCGCTGAAGCTTTCTTT.

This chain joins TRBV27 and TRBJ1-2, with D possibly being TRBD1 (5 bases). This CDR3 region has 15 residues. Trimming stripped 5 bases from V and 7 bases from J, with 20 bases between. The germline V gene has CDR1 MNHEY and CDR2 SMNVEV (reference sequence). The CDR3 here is CASSPRDFFVGGYTF. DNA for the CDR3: TGTGCCAGCAGTCCCCGGGACTTCTTCGTGGGTGGCTACACCTTC.

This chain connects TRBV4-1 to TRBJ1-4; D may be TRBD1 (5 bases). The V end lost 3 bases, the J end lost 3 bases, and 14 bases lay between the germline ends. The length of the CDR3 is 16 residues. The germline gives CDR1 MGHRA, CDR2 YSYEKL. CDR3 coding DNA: TGCGCCAGCAGCCACATAATGGGGGGGGCTAATGAAAAACTGTTTTTT. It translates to CASSHIMGGANEKLFF.

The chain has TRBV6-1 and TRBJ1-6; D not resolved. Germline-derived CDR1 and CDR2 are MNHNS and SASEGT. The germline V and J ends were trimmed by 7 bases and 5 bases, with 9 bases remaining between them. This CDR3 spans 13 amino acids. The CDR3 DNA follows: TGTGCCAGCAACCGGGAGGATAATTCACCCCTCCACTTT. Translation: CASNREDNSPLHF.

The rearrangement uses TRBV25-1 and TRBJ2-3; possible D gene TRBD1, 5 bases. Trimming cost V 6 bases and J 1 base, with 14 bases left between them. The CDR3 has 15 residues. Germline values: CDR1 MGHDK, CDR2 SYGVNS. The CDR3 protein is CASSDQGSGTDTQYF. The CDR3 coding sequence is TGTGCCAGCAGCGATCAGGGATCTGGCACAGATACGCAGTATTTT.